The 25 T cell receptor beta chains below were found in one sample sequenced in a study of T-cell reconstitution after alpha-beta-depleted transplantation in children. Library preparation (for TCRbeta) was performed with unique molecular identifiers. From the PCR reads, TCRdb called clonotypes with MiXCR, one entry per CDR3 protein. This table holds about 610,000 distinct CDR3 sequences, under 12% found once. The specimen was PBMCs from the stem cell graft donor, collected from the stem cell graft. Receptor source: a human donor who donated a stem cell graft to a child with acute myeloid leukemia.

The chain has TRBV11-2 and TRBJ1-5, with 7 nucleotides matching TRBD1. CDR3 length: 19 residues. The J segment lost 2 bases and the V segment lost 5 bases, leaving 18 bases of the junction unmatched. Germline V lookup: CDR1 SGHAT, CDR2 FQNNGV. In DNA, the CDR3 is TGTGCCAGCAGCGCCAGGACAGGTCTGGTCGGGGTCGGCAATCAGCCCCAGCATTTT. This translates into CASSARTGLVGVGNQPQHF.

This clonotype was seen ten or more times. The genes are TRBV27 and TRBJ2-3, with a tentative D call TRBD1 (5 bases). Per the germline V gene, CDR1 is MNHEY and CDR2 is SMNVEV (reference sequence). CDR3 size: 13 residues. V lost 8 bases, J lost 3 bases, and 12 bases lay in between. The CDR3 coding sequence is TGTGCCAGCGGGGCTTTAGGGACAGATACGCAGTATTTT. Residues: CASGALGTDTQYF.

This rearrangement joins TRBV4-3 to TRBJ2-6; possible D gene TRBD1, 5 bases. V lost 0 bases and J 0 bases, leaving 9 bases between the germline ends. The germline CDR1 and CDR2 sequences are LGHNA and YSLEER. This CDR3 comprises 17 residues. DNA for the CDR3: TGCGCCAGCAGCCAAGAAATCCAGGGCTCTGGGGCCAACGTCCTGACTTTC. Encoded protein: CASSQEIQGSGANVLTF.

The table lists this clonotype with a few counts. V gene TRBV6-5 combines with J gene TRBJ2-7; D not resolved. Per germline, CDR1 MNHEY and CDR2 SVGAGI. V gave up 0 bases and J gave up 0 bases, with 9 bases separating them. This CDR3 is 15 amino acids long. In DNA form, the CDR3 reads TGTGCCAGCAGTTACTCTGTGGACGCCTCCTACGAGCAGTACTTC. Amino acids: CASSYSVDASYEQYF.

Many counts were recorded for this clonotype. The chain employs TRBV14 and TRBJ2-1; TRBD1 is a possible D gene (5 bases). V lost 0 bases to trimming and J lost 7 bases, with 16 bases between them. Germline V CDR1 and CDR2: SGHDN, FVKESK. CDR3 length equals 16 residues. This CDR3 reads CASSQDRVSGGNEQFF. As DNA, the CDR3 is TGTGCCAGCAGCCAAGACAGGGTCAGTGGTGGGAATGAGCAGTTCTTC.

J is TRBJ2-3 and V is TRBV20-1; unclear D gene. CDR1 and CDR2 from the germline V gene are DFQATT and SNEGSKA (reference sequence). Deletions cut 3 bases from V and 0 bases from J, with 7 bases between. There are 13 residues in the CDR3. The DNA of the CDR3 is TGCAGTGCTAGTCGGCAGAGCACAGATACGCAGTATTTT. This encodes CSASRQSTDTQYF.

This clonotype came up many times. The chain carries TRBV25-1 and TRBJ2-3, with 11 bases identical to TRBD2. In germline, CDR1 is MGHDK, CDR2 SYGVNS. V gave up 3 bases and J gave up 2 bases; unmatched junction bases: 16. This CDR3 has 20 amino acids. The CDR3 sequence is CASSDWQGTSGSRFTDTQYF. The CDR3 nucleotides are TGTGCCAGCAGTGACTGGCAGGGAACTAGCGGGAGTCGTTTCACAGATACGCAGTATTTT.

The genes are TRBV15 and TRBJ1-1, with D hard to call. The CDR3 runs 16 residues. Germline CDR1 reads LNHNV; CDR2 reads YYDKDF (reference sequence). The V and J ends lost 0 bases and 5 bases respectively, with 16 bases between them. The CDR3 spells CATSRDGIGSGTEAFF. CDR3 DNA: TGTGCCACCAGCAGAGATGGTATAGGGAGCGGGACTGAAGCTTTCTTT.

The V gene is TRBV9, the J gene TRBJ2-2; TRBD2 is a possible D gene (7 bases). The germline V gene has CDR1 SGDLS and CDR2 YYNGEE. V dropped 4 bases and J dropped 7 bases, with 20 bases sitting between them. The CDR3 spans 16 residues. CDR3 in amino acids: CASSPEGGSGIGELFF. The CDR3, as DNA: TGTGCCAGCAGCCCGGAGGGGGGGTCAGGTATCGGGGAGCTGTTTTTT.

DNA for the CDR3: TGTGCCAGCAGCCAAGAACAGGGCACGAGCAATCAGCCCCAGCATTTT. This encodes CASSQEQGTSNQPQHF. The chain combines TRBV4-2 with TRBJ1-5, with a possible D match to TRBD1 (6 bases). This CDR3 has 16 residues. V was cut by 0 bases and J by 1 base, with 10 bases left in between. Per the germline V gene, CDR1 is LGHNA and CDR2 is YNFKEQ.

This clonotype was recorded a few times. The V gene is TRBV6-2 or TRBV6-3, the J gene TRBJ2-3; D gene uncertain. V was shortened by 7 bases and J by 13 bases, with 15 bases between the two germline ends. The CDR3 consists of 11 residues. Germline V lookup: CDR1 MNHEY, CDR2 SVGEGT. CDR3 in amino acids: CASTEPEKKYF. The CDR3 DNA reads TGTGCCAGCACCGAGCCGGAAAAAAAGTATTTT.

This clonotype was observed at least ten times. In DNA form, the CDR3 reads TGTGCCAGCAGCGGTCCTTGGGGGACCTACGAGCAGTACTTC. This translates into CASSGPWGTYEQYF. V usage is TRBV25-1 and J usage is TRBJ2-7; D tentatively reads TRBD1 or TRBD2 (5 bases each). The CDR3 is made up of 14 amino acids. The V gene lost 6 bases and the J gene lost 2 bases, with 14 bases spanning the gap. The germline V gene encodes CDR1 MGHDK and CDR2 SYGVNS.

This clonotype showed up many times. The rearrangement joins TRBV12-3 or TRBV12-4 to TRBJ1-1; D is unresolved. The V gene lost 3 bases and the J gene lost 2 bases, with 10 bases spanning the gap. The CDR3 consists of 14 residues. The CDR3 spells CASSFALINTEAFF. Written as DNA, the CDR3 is TGTGCCAGCAGTTTTGCGCTAATCAACACTGAAGCTTTCTTT.

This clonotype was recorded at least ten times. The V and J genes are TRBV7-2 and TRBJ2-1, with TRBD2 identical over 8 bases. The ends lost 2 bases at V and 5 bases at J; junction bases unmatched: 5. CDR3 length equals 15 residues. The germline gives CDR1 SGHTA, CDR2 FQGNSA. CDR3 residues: CASSLRAGVDNEQFF. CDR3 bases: TGTGCCAGCAGCTTAAGAGCGGGAGTTGACAATGAGCAGTTCTTC. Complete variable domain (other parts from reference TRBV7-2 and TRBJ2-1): GAGVSQSPSNKVTEKGKDVELRCDPISGHTALYWYRQSLGQGLEFLIYFQGNSAPDKSGLPSDRFSAERTGGSVSTLTIQRTQQEDSAVYLCASSLRAGVDNEQFFGPGTRLTVL.

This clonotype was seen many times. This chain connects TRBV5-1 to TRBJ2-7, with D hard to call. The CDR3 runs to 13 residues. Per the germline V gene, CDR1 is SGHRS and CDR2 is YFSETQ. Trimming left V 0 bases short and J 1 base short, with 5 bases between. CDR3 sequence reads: CASSLVSSYEQYF. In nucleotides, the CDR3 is TGCGCCAGCAGCTTGGTGAGTTCCTACGAGCAGTACTTC.

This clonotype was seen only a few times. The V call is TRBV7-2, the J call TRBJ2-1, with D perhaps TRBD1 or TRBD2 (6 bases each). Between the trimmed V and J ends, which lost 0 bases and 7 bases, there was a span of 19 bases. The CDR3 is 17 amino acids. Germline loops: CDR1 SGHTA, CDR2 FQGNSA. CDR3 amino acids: CASSLAALGRRGNEQFF. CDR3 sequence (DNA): TGTGCCAGCAGCTTAGCCGCCCTAGGTAGGAGGGGGAATGAGCAGTTCTTC.

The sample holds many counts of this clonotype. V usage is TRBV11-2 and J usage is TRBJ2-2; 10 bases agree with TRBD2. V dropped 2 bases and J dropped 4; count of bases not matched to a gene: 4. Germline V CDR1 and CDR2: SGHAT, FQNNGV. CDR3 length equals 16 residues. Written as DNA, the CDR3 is TGTGCCAGCAGCTTAATGCTAGCGGGAGCCACCGGGGAGCTGTTTTTT. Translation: CASSLMLAGATGELFF.

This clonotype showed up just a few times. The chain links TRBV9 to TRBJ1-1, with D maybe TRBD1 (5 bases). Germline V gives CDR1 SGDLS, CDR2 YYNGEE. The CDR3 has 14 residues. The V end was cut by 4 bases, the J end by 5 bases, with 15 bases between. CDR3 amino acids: CASSPRGVGTEAFF. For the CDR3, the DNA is TGTGCCAGCAGCCCGCGGGGGGTAGGTACTGAAGCTTTCTTT.

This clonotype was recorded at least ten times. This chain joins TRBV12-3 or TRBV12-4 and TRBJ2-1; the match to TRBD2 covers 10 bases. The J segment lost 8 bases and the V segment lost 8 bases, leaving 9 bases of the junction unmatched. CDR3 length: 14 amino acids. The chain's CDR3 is CASSQGTSAYEQFF. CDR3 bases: TGTGCCAGCTCCCAGGGGACTAGCGCATATGAGCAGTTCTTC.

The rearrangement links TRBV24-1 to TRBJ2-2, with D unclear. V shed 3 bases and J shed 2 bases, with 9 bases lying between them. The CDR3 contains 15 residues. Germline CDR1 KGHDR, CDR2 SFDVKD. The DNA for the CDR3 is TGTGCCACCAGTGATGCACAGATAAACACCGGGGAGCTGTTTTTT. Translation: CATSDAQINTGELFF.

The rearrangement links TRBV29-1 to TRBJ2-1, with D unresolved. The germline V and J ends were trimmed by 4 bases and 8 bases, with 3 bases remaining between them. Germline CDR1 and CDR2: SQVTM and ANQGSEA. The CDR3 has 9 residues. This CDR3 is CSVGDEQFF. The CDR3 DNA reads TGCAGCGTTGGTGATGAGCAGTTCTTC.

CDR3 DNA sequence: TGTGCCTGGAGCGAGGGTAGCGAGCAGTACTTC. It codes for CAWSEGSEQYF. V gene TRBV30 combines with J gene TRBJ2-7, with D possibly TRBD2 on 5 matching bases. Germline CDR1 GTSNPN, CDR2 SVGIG (reference sequence). This CDR3 is built from 11 residues. V lost 3 bases, J lost 6 bases, and 9 bases lay in between.

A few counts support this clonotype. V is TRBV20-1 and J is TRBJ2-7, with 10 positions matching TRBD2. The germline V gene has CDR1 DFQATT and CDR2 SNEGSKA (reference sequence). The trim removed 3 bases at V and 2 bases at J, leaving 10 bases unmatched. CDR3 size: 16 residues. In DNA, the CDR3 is TGCAGTGCTAGGTATCGTTTAGCGGGAGGCCCCTACGAGCAGTACTTC. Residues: CSARYRLAGGPYEQYF.

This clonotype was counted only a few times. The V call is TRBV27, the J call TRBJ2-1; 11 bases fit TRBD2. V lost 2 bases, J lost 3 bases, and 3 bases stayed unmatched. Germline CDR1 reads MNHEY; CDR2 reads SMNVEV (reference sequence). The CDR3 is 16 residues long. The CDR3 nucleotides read TGTGCCAGCAGTTTAGGGACTAGCGGCAACTACAATGAGCAGTTCTTC. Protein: CASSLGTSGNYNEQFF.

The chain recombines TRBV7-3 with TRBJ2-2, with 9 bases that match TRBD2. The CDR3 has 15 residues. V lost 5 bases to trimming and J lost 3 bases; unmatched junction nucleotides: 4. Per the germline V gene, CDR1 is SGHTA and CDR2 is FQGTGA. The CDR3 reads CASSPGLAYTGELFF. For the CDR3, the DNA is TGTGCCAGCAGCCCCGGACTAGCGTACACCGGGGAGCTGTTTTTT.